A single sample gave rise to the 30 T cell receptor beta chains below, sequenced in a study of cytomegalovirus exposure and HLA in healthy donors. PCR was performed using 60 Vbeta and 13 Jbeta primers. Sequencing was performed with immunoSEQ multiplex PCR; in TCRdb, only in-frame clones are kept and a portion is missing. The sample lists 150,000 to 200,000 clones; around 83% were seen once. Material: PBMCs. Receptors originate from a middle-aged man in good health and CMV-seropositive.

There are a few counts of this clone. The chain employs TRBV6-1 and TRBJ2-7; 9 nucleotides agree with TRBD2. Germline V CDR1 and CDR2: MNHNS, SASEGT. J gave up 3 bases and V 2 bases, and 5 bases lay outside the gene matches. CDR3 size: 15 residues. CDR3 coding DNA: TGTGCCAGCAGTGAACAAAAAGCGGGAGGCTACGAGCAGTACTTC. It translates to CASSEQKAGGYEQYF.

Points on this clone: This sample also contains other DNA sequences that code for the same CDR3. V is TRBV5-1 and J is TRBJ2-7; 9 bases line up with TRBD1. J gave up 1 base and V 0 bases, and 2 bases lay outside the gene matches. CDR1 is SGHRS and CDR2 is YFSETQ in the germline V gene. The CDR3 length is 15 residues. The CDR3 region is CASSLGGTGSYEQYF. The DNA of the CDR3 is TGCGCCAGCAGCTTGGGAGGGACAGGGTCCTACGAGCAGTACTTC.

The genes are TRBV27 and TRBJ2-3, with 12 positions matching TRBD2. Per germline, CDR1 MNHEY and CDR2 SMNVEV (reference sequence). The CDR3 consists of 17 residues. V lost 8 bases to trimming and J lost 7 bases; unmatched junction nucleotides: 16. The CDR3, as DNA: TGTGCCAGCGTTCCTATTGGGACTAGCGGGTACCTCTATACGCAGTATTTT. Translating gives CASVPIGTSGYLYTQYF.

The chain couples TRBV9 to TRBJ2-7; D gene ambiguous. Trimming stripped 0 bases from V and 2 bases from J, with 9 bases between. Germline V gene data show CDR1 as SGDLS and CDR2 as YYNGEE. The CDR3 runs 14 residues. This CDR3 is CASSVGDKTYEQYF. The CDR3 bases are TGTGCCAGCAGCGTAGGAGACAAGACCTACGAGCAGTACTTC. Full variable domain (missing parts from reference TRBV9 and TRBJ2-7): DSGVTQTPKHLITATGQRVTLRCSPRSGDLSVYWYQQSLDQGLQFLIQYYNGEERAKGNILERFSAQQFPDLHSELNLSSLELGDSALYFCASSVGDKTYEQYFGPGTRLTVT.

The chain has TRBV27 and TRBJ2-3; no reliable D call. The CDR3 has 16 residues. Trimming cost V 5 bases and J 2 bases, with 17 bases left between them. Germline CDR1 MNHEY, CDR2 SMNVEV (reference sequence). The CDR3 nucleotides read TGTGCCAGCAGTCTTCGTTGGGCTTCTCCCACAGATACGCAGTATTTT. It encodes CASSLRWASPTDTQYF.

V is TRBV18 and J is TRBJ2-3; no clear D. The CDR3 consists of 13 residues. Germline CDR1 reads KGHSH; CDR2 reads LQKENI. Trimming shortened V by 6 bases and J by 5 bases, and 12 bases separated the two germline ends. For the CDR3, the DNA is TGTGCCAGCTCCCCAGGCTTTGGAGATACGCAGTATTTT. It codes for CASSPGFGDTQYF.

A single count supports this clone. At one end, the junction sequence differs from germline, possibly due to a read error. The V call is TRBV7-9, the J call TRBJ2-7; 10 nucleotides match TRBD2. CDR1 SEHNR and CDR2 FQNEAQ come from the germline V gene (reference sequence). The CDR3 consists of 13 residues. CDR3 DNA sequence: TGTGCCAGCAGCTCCCAAACTAGCGGGAAATTTGACTTC. Translating it yields CASSSQTSGKFDF.

This chain joins TRBV18 and TRBJ2-5; D is unclear. Trimming cost V 2 bases and J 4 bases, with 8 bases left between them. This CDR3 is built from 13 residues. CDR1 and CDR2 (germline): KGHSH, LQKENI. In nucleotides, the CDR3 is TGTGCCAGCTCACCAACACAGAGAGAGACCCAGTACTTC. Residues: CASSPTQRETQYF. Full variable domain (rest looked up from reference TRBV18 and TRBJ2-5): NAGVMQNPRHLVRRRGQEARLRCSPMKGHSHVYWYRQLPEEGLKFMVYLQKENIIDESGMPKERFSAEFPKEGPSILRIQQVVRGDSAAYFCASSPTQRETQYFGPGTRLLVL.

The V call is TRBV5-1, the J call TRBJ2-7; TRBD2 matches at 7 bases. Germline CDR1 and CDR2: SGHRS and YFSETQ. CDR3 length: 16 amino acids. V shed 0 bases, J shed 7 bases, and the junction held 13 bases outside the gene matches. CDR3 in DNA: TGCGCCAGCAGCTTGGTGTTGGCTAGCGGACGCGGGGAGCAGTACTTC. Translation gives CASSLVLASGRGEQYF.

This clone was seen only once. The DNA for the CDR3 is TGTGCCAGCAGTTTCTCCAGAAATAGCAATCAGCCCCAGCATTTT. Translation gives CASSFSRNSNQPQHF. The gene calls are TRBV27 and TRBJ1-5, with D unclear. The V and J ends lost 3 bases and 0 bases respectively, with 9 bases between them. CDR1 and CDR2 from the germline V gene are MNHEY and SMNVEV (reference sequence). The CDR3 contains 15 residues.

The genes are TRBV5-6 and TRBJ2-5, with D possibly being TRBD2 (6 bases). Germline assignment: CDR1 SGHDT and CDR2 YYEEEE. The V gene lost 0 bases and the J gene lost 5 bases, with 11 bases spanning the gap. CDR3 length: 14 residues. The CDR3 region has the DNA TGTGCCAGCAGCTTGGTCCCCCTAGCGGAGACCCAGTACTTC. This sequence encodes CASSLVPLAETQYF.

The chain has TRBV11-3 and TRBJ2-7, with D perhaps TRBD2 (5 bases). The germline V and J ends were trimmed by 5 bases and 2 bases, with 13 bases remaining between them. CDR1 and CDR2 (germline): SGHNT, YENEEA. The CDR3 has 14 amino acids. The CDR3 protein is CASSVLVVPYEQYF. CDR3 DNA sequence: TGTGCCAGCAGCGTACTAGTAGTGCCCTACGAGCAGTACTTC.

The chain carries TRBV10-3 and TRBJ2-7; TRBD1 aligns across 7 bases. This CDR3 has 11 residues. Germline V gives CDR1 ENHRY, CDR2 SYGVKD. Trimming removed 11 bases from V and 4 bases from J; junction bases left unmatched: 5. This chain's CDR3 is CASGQNYEQYF. CDR3 bases: TGTGCCTCGGGACAGAATTACGAGCAGTACTTC.

This clone has a handful of counts. The CDR3 loop reads CASSRQGVNTEAFF. DNA of the CDR3: TGCGCCAGCAGTAGACAGGGAGTGAACACTGAAGCTTTCTTT. The rearrangement joins TRBV5-1 to TRBJ1-1; 7 bases fit TRBD1. V shed 5 bases, J shed 0 bases, and the junction held 4 bases outside the gene matches. From germline, CDR1 is SGHRS and CDR2 YFSETQ. The CDR3 loop spans 14 amino acids.

This clone came up a few times. The chain combines TRBV5-6 with TRBJ1-6, with no clear D. The CDR3 extends over 14 amino acids. V was clipped by 0 bases and J by 6 bases, with 7 bases between them. The V gene's germline CDR1 is SGHDT and CDR2 YYEEEE. The CDR3 protein is CASSLAQSNSPLHF. The CDR3 DNA is TGTGCCAGCAGCTTGGCACAGTCTAATTCACCCCTCCACTTT. The entire variable domain, with the rest obtained from reference TRBV5-6 and TRBJ1-6, is as follows: DAGVTQSPTHLIKTRGQQVTLRCSPKSGHDTVSWYQQALGQGPQFIFQYYEEEERQRGNFPDRFSGHQFPNYSSELNVNALLLGDSALYLCASSLAQSNSPLHFGNGTRLTVT.

This sequence joins TRBV15 and TRBJ2-1, with D maybe TRBD2 (5 bases). CDR1 is LNHNV and CDR2 is YYDKDF in the germline V gene (reference sequence). The CDR3 runs to 15 residues. V was trimmed by 1 base and J by 4 bases, leaving 11 bases between them. Here the CDR3 DNA reads TGTGCCACCAGCAGAGCTACTAGGCAGTACAATGAGCAGTTCTTC. Translating gives CATSRATRQYNEQFF. Drawing the rest from reference TRBV15 and TRBJ2-1, the complete variable domain is DAMVIQNPRYQVTQFGKPVTLSCSQTLNHNVMYWYQQKSSQAPKLLFHYYDKDFNNEADTPDNFQSRRPNTSFCFLDIRSPGLGDTAMYLCATSRATRQYNEQFFGPGTRLTVL.

The V and J genes are TRBV18 and TRBJ1-1; D uncertain. This CDR3 comprises 13 residues. Per the germline V gene, CDR1 is KGHSH and CDR2 is LQKENI. Trimming took off 2 bases at V and 4 bases at J, with 8 bases between the two ends. CDR3 coding DNA: TGTGCCAGCTCACCAGGGCTTCCCACTGAAGCTTTCTTT. As protein: CASSPGLPTEAFF. Full variable domain (missing parts from reference TRBV18 and TRBJ1-1): NAGVMQNPRHLVRRRGQEARLRCSPMKGHSHVYWYRQLPEEGLKFMVYLQKENIIDESGMPKERFSAEFPKEGPSILRIQQVVRGDSAAYFCASSPGLPTEAFFGQGTRLTVV.

The chain employs TRBV5-1 and TRBJ2-2, with TRBD1 matching over 8 bases. This CDR3 region has 18 residues. Germline-derived CDR1 and CDR2 are SGHRS and YFSETQ. The V segment lost 0 bases and the J segment 0 bases; nucleotides outside the gene matches: 7. The CDR3 DNA reads as TGCGCCAGCAGCTTGGCGGAGACAGGGGCCCCGAACACCGGGGAGCTGTTTTTT. It specifies CASSLAETGAPNTGELFF.

V and J are TRBV9 and TRBJ2-7; 7 positions agree with TRBD2. V shed 2 bases and J 3 bases; nucleotides not matched to a gene: 5. The CDR3 contains 14 residues. Germline CDR1 and CDR2: SGDLS and YYNGEE. In DNA form, the CDR3 reads TGTGCCAGCAGCGTCCGTCCTAGCGGCTACGAGCAGTACTTC. As protein: CASSVRPSGYEQYF.

V is TRBV6-5 and J is TRBJ2-5; D is ambiguous. Germline assignment: CDR1 MNHEY and CDR2 SVGAGI. Trimming took 8 bases from V and 4 from J, leaving 17 bases between them. There are 14 residues in the CDR3. The CDR3 coding sequence is TGTGCCAGCGCTAATCCCCCCTTCCGAGAGACCCAGTACTTC. Its protein is CASANPPFRETQYF.

Points on this clone: As the CDR3 is not closed by the conserved phenylalanine or tryptophan, this likely results from a read error. The rearrangement joins TRBV7-2 to TRBJ2-7, with 8 positions matching TRBD2. Germline V CDR1 and CDR2: SGHTA, FQGNSA. This CDR3 is 15 amino acids long. As DNA, the CDR3 is TGTGCCAGCAGCCTAGCCGGGACTAGTACCTACGAGCAGTACCTC. Amino acids: CASSLAGTSTYEQYL.

The V and J genes are TRBV19 and TRBJ2-3, with 12 bases matching TRBD2. From germline, CDR1 is LNHDA and CDR2 SQIVND (reference sequence). The CDR3 length is 16 residues. V lost 6 bases and J lost 6; bases outside the gene matches: 10. CDR3 DNA: TGTGCCAGTAGCCCACTAGCGGGAGGAGAATCTGATACGCAGTATTTT. Amino acids: CASSPLAGGESDTQYF.

The chain joins TRBV7-2 to TRBJ2-5, with 7 bases fitting TRBD2. V shed 2 bases and J 2 bases; nucleotides not matched to a gene: 8. Germline-derived CDR1 and CDR2 are SGHTA and FQGNSA. CDR3 length equals 16 residues. The chain's CDR3 is CASSLRLAGRQETQYF. CDR3 nucleotide sequence: TGTGCCAGCAGCTTACGGTTAGCGGGCCGGCAAGAGACCCAGTACTTC.

This chain links TRBV30 with TRBJ1-1, with 8 bases fitting TRBD1. V lost 0 bases and J lost 8; bases outside the gene matches: 8. CDR1 is GTSNPN and CDR2 is SVGIG in the germline V gene (reference sequence). There are 14 residues in the CDR3. CDR3: CAWSVDRGVGEAFF. DNA for the CDR3: TGTGCCTGGAGTGTAGACAGGGGTGTCGGCGAAGCTTTCTTT.

The table lists this clone with a count of one. V usage is TRBV6-6 and J usage is TRBJ2-5; a possible D gene is TRBD1 (5 bases). V shed 2 bases and J shed 5 bases, with 18 bases lying between them. Per germline, CDR1 MNHNY and CDR2 SVGAGI (reference sequence). The CDR3 has 16 residues. The CDR3 loop is CASSYVQGTSGETQYF. The CDR3 coding sequence is TGTGCCAGCAGTTACGTTCAGGGCACCTCTGGGGAGACCCAGTACTTC.

The chain uses TRBV28 and TRBJ2-2; D is unresolved. CDR3 length equals 15 residues. V dropped 2 bases and J dropped 0 bases, with 7 bases sitting between them. Germline-derived CDR1 and CDR2 are MDHEN and SYDVKM. CDR3 in DNA: TGTGCCAGCAGTTTAGTCCTTGCGAACACCGGGGAGCTGTTTTTT. Its translation: CASSLVLANTGELFF.

The chain couples TRBV5-4 to TRBJ2-1, with TRBD1 matching over 8 bases. This CDR3 comprises 15 residues. Germline V gene data show CDR1 as SGHNT and CDR2 as YYREEE (reference sequence). Trimming at V came to 0 bases and at J to 8 bases, leaving 7 bases not matched to a gene. CDR3 protein: CASSLAGQGWDEQFF. Written as DNA, the CDR3 is TGTGCCAGCAGCTTGGCCGGACAGGGTTGGGATGAGCAGTTCTTC.

The V and J genes are TRBV5-1 and TRBJ2-3, with 11 bases identical to TRBD2. The CDR3 is 17 amino acids. V was clipped by 3 bases and J by 4 bases; unmatched bases: 10. From germline, CDR1 is SGHRS and CDR2 YFSETQ. The CDR3 protein is CASSSELAGGPADTQYF. In DNA form, the CDR3 reads TGCGCCAGCAGCTCCGAATTAGCGGGAGGGCCCGCAGATACGCAGTATTTT.

V usage is TRBV5-1 and J usage is TRBJ2-5; no clear D. Germline assignment: CDR1 SGHRS and CDR2 YFSETQ. This CDR3 has 14 amino acids. Trimming removed 4 bases at V and 2 bases at J, with 12 bases between. In nucleotides, the CDR3 is TGCGCCAGCAGCGTGGCTATACAGCAAGAGACCCAGTACTTC. Protein: CASSVAIQQETQYF.

This sequence joins TRBV7-9 and TRBJ1-3, with a tentative D call TRBD1 (5 bases). V shed 5 bases and J shed 4 bases, with 18 bases lying between them. In germline, CDR1 is SEHNR, CDR2 FQNEAQ (reference sequence). The CDR3 totals 16 residues. CDR3 nucleotide sequence: TGTGCCAGCAGCCCCTCTTCAGGGTTCTCCGGAAACACCATATATTTT. It is translated as CASSPSSGFSGNTIYF. Complete variable domain (other parts from reference TRBV7-9 and TRBJ1-3): DTGVSQNPRHKITKRGQNVTFRCDPISEHNRLYWYRQTLGQGPEFLTYFQNEAQLEKSRLLSDRFSAERPKGSFSTLEIQRTEQGDSAMYLCASSPSSGFSGNTIYFGEGSWLTVV.